A selection of T cell receptor beta chains follows, all from one sample in a study of early T cells in non-severe SARS-CoV-2 infection. MiXCR, run by TCRdb on the 5' RACE reads, gives a single entry per CDR3 protein. The sample consists of about 27,000 distinct CDR3 sequences, less than 5% of them appearing once. What was sequenced was whole blood. Receptors were obtained from an adult who was a healthcare worker with PCR-confirmed SARS-CoV-2 infection or an uninfected control (not recorded which). The CDR3 runs from the conserved cysteine through the conserved F or W. A D gene is named only where the DNA matches it firmly.

d_gene,v_gene,j_gene,CDR3aa
.,TRBV4-2,TRBJ2-1,CASSQAGPTTEQFF
.,TRBV20-1,TRBJ2-5,CSARADMRETQYF
TRBD2,TRBV27,TRBJ2-7,CASTSLAGKYYEQYF
.,TRBV30,TRBJ2-3,CAWTPGVTSTDTQYF
.,TRBV7-2,TRBJ2-7,CASSLARRGYEQYF
.,TRBV29-1,TRBJ1-5,CSAQWGGGNQPQHF
TRBD2,TRBV5-4,TRBJ2-3,CASSLLAGSDTQYF
.,TRBV20-1,TRBJ2-3,CSAGVRDLTDTQYF
.,TRBV5-1,TRBJ2-5,CASSPDGYPSQETQYF
.,TRBV7-9,TRBJ1-4,CASGEEKLFF
.,TRBV20-1,TRBJ2-5,CSATGNQETQYF
.,TRBV5-1,TRBJ2-7,CASSNRDPPYEQYF
.,TRBV6-5,TRBJ1-2,CASSYSFRYSSYGYTF
.,TRBV19,TRBJ1-2,CASSIDLQTGTTYGYTF
TRBD2,TRBV19,TRBJ2-7,CASSSLTSGSNEQYF
.,TRBV6-5,TRBJ2-2,CATTNTGELFF
TRBD2,TRBV25-1,TRBJ2-7,CASMSGSNYEQYF
.,TRBV27,TRBJ2-7,CASSLIGAGAEQYF
.,TRBV5-4,TRBJ2-3,CASSLPGSSTDTQYF
.,TRBV9,TRBJ2-2,CASSVVERPVELFF
.,TRBV7-2,TRBJ2-7,CASSPSYEQYF
TRBD2,TRBV5-1,TRBJ2-1,CASSAGSGIYNEQFF
.,TRBV6-5,TRBJ1-2,CASGETETNYGYTF
TRBD2,TRBV29-1,TRBJ2-1,CSVRGTSGSSYNEQFF
.,TRBV29-1,TRBJ1-4,CSVSGTSNEKLFF
TRBD2,TRBV20-1,TRBJ2-3,CSAPLGLAGATDTQYF
.,TRBV30,TRBJ1-5,CAWSVRRYQPQHF
.,TRBV5-4,TRBJ2-3,CASSWEQPTDTQYF
TRBD2,TRBV7-2,TRBJ2-7,CASSLGAGTSGRYEQYF
TRBD2,TRBV7-9,TRBJ2-3,CASSLALAGDRTQYF
.,TRBV11-2,TRBJ2-7,CASSSYEQYF
.,TRBV19,TRBJ2-7,CASSIESQEIFFSYEQYF
TRBD2,TRBV20-1,TRBJ2-3,CSARTGTTADTQYF
.,TRBV18,TRBJ2-3,CASSPPNRETDTQYF
.,TRBV27,TRBJ2-6,CASRNTGTGANVLTF
.,TRBV7-8,TRBJ2-7,CASSLEAGDHYEQYF
.,TRBV12-3/TRBV12-4,TRBJ2-7,CASSLRFSDRTYEQYF
.,TRBV19,TRBJ2-1,CASFTPPGEQFF
.,TRBV28,TRBJ2-5,CASTGLGGAQETQYF
TRBD1,TRBV5-4,TRBJ1-4,CASSSPQGGNEKLFF
TRBD1,TRBV12-3/TRBV12-4,TRBJ2-6,CASSLAGQGSSGANVLTF
.,TRBV7-2,TRBJ1-5,CASSLKADNQPQHF
.,TRBV12-5,TRBJ1-2,CASGVWGYGYTF
.,TRBV6-6,TRBJ2-1,CASSYSLGDNEQFF
.,TRBV5-6,TRBJ1-2,CASSSSMGSDGYTF
.,TRBV19,TRBJ2-1,CASSIFGNEQFF
.,TRBV12-3/TRBV12-4,TRBJ2-7,CASSLAGSTYEQYF
TRBD2,TRBV6-5,TRBJ2-1,CASSYSTGLYNEQFF
TRBD2,TRBV7-7,TRBJ2-2,CASSRAGGIDTGELFF
TRBD1,TRBV7-9,TRBJ2-7,CASTLTGTGAYEQYF
.,TRBV7-9,TRBJ1-2,CASIRPGGYGYTF
.,TRBV29-1,TRBJ2-3,CSVESSGRTDTQYF
.,TRBV20-1,TRBJ2-3,CSKASGTDTQYF
.,TRBV12-3/TRBV12-4,TRBJ1-3,CASSELDTIYF
TRBD1,TRBV7-9,TRBJ2-3,CASSHGQGDADTQYF